Sequencing of this T cell receptor beta chain was carried out in a study of shared clonotypes between healthy human individuals. Background on the study: Donors consisted of two women and three men between 18 and 49. For every donor, three CD4 naive, three CD4 memory, two CD8 naive and one CD8 memory plates were used.

The CDR3 contains 16 residues. In germline, CDR1 is MDHEN, CDR2 SYDVKM. The ends lost 6 bases at V and 0 bases at J; junction bases unmatched: 5. This table comes from immunoSEQ multiplex PCR, and its TCRdb copy is limited to in-frame clones, with some not included. This sample carries fewer than 850,000 clones, 90% of them seen once, and the ten largest clones take less than 40%. Sequenced: memory CD8+ T cells from PBMCs. Subset specified: CD45RO+ cells pooled with CCR7-negative TemRA cells. The receptor comes from a man between 18 and 35 years old in good health. Some clones in this sample may be carry-over from other donors' samples. The chain uses TRBV28 and TRBJ1-3, with TRBD1 identical over 10 bases. CDR3 sequence reads: CASSTTGGISGNTIYF. Written as DNA, the CDR3 is TGTGCCAGCAGCACGACAGGGGGCATCTCTGGAAACACCATATATTTT.